The 29 T cell receptor beta chains presented below share a single source sample, sequenced in a study of blood T cell repertoires in COVID-19. Generated by immunoSEQ multiplex PCR, the TCRdb table keeps only in-frame clones and is missing some. The sample lists roughly 130,000 clones, 86% occurring once. The sequencing sample was made of peripheral blood. The receptors here all came from a man aged 40-50 years with acute or convalescent COVID-19.

This clone was detected only a few times. The CDR3 reads CASSNLAGGPSYNEQFF. The DNA of the CDR3 is TGTGCCAGCAGTAACCTAGCGGGAGGGCCATCCTACAATGAGCAGTTCTTC. J is TRBJ2-1 and V is TRBV6-2 or TRBV6-3; 12 bases map to TRBD2. The CDR3 runs to 17 residues. From germline, CDR1 is MNHEY and CDR2 SVGEGT. V lost 5 bases and J lost 1; bases outside the gene matches: 6.

The rearrangement uses TRBV7-2 and TRBJ1-5, with D possibly TRBD1 on 5 matching bases. Looked up from germline, CDR1 is SGHTA and CDR2 is FQGNSA. V lost 1 base, J lost 3 bases, and 13 bases lay in between. The CDR3 contains 16 residues. The CDR3: CASSLVSGVNNQPQHF. The CDR3 DNA reads TGTGCCAGCAGCTTAGTGTCGGGGGTCAACAATCAGCCCCAGCATTTT.

CDR3 in DNA: TGTGCCTGGAGGGGGGCAGGGAGCTCCTATAATTCACCCCTCCACTTT. Residues: CAWRGAGSSYNSPLHF. J is TRBJ1-6 and V is TRBV30; maybe TRBD1 (6 bases). The CDR3 totals 16 residues. Trimming removed 3 bases at V and 0 bases at J, with 12 bases between. Germline CDR1 reads GTSNPN; CDR2 reads SVGIG (reference sequence). Complete variable domain (other parts from reference TRBV30 and TRBJ1-6): SQTIHQWPATLVQPVGSPLSLECTVEGTSNPNLYWYRQAAGRGLQLLFYSVGIGQISSEVPQNLSASRPQDRQFILSSKKLLLSDSGFYLCAWRGAGSSYNSPLHFGNGTRLTVT.

The J gene is TRBJ1-6, the V gene TRBV12-3 or TRBV12-4; unclear D gene. This CDR3 is built from 13 residues. V was clipped by 3 bases and J by 7 bases, with 7 bases between them. CDR3 nucleotides: TGTGCCAGCAGTTTGAGGAGGAATTCACCCCTCCACTTT. It specifies CASSLRRNSPLHF.

This clone appeared many times. CDR3 protein: CASSATSGSYEQYF. CDR3 nucleotide sequence: TGTGCCAGCAGCGCTACTAGCGGGAGTTACGAGCAGTACTTC. The rearrangement joins TRBV5-4 to TRBJ2-7; 11 bases map to TRBD2. In germline, CDR1 is SGHNT, CDR2 YYREEE (reference sequence). J gave up 4 bases and V 4 bases, and 4 bases lay outside the gene matches. This CDR3 has 14 residues.

There are a few counts of this clone. J is TRBJ2-7 and V is TRBV12-3 or TRBV12-4; 9 nucleotides line up with TRBD1. The CDR3 sequence is 13 residues long. The V gene end was trimmed by 8 bases and the J gene end by 6 bases; junction bases not matched to a gene: 8. The CDR3 region is CASSRDRASEQYF. CDR3 nucleotides: TGTGCCAGCTCCCGGGACAGGGCTTCCGAGCAGTACTTC.

The DNA for the CDR3 is TGTGCCAGCAGCCACGAACAGGGATCCCAGCCCCAGCATTTT. Protein: CASSHEQGSQPQHF. The chain combines TRBV7-9 with TRBJ1-5, with a weak D call TRBD1 (6 bases). The V gene lost 5 bases and the J gene lost 7 bases, with 15 bases spanning the gap. Germline loops: CDR1 SEHNR, CDR2 FQNEAQ (reference sequence). This CDR3 is built from 14 residues. Complete variable domain (other parts from reference TRBV7-9 and TRBJ1-5): DTGVSQNPRHKITKRGQNVTFRCDPISEHNRLYWYRQTLGQGPEFLTYFQNEAQLEKSRLLSDRFSAERPKGSFSTLEIQRTEQGDSAMYLCASSHEQGSQPQHFGDGTRLSIL.

This CDR3 is CASSRGSRSGNTIYF. The DNA of the CDR3 is TGTGCCAGCAGCCGAGGCAGTCGCTCTGGAAACACCATATATTTT. The chain joins TRBV6-2 or TRBV6-3 to TRBJ1-3; D gene unclear. CDR1 is MNHEY, CDR2 SVGEGT, per germline. The CDR3 spans 15 residues. Deletions cut 6 bases from V and 0 bases from J, with 12 bases between.

This clone was observed a single time. The chain uses TRBV15 and TRBJ2-1; 7 nucleotides agree with TRBD2. The length of the CDR3 is 16 residues. Per the germline V gene, CDR1 is LNHNV and CDR2 is YYDKDF (reference sequence). Germline trimming cut 10 bases from V and 1 base from J; bases unmatched to any gene: 13. CDR3 in amino acids: CAITRLLGGSYNEQFF. The CDR3 DNA reads as TGTGCCATTACCAGGCTCCTCGGGGGGTCCTACAATGAGCAGTTCTTC.

The rearrangement uses TRBV5-6 and TRBJ2-5; 7 bases match TRBD1. Germline V gene data show CDR1 as SGHDT and CDR2 as YYEEEE. The ends lost 2 bases at V and 1 base at J; junction bases unmatched: 5. This CDR3 has 15 amino acids. The CDR3 DNA is TGTGCCAGCAGCTTTCCCGGGACAGCCCAAGAGACCCAGTACTTC. Translating gives CASSFPGTAQETQYF. Supplemented by reference TRBV5-6 and TRBJ2-5, the full variable domain reads DAGVTQSPTHLIKTRGQQVTLRCSPKSGHDTVSWYQQALGQGPQFIFQYYEEEERQRGNFPDRFSGHQFPNYSSELNVNALLLGDSALYLCASSFPGTAQETQYFGPGTRLLVL.

The gene calls are TRBV7-9 and TRBJ2-7; unclear D gene. Trimming cost V 5 bases and J 0 bases, with 8 bases left between them. This CDR3 is 13 amino acids long. CDR1 SEHNR and CDR2 FQNEAQ come from the germline V gene (reference sequence). CDR3 nucleotide sequence: TGTGCCAGCAGCCCAGGTTTCTCCTACGAGCAGTACTTC. Translation gives CASSPGFSYEQYF. The full variable domain, its missing parts supplied by reference TRBV7-9 and TRBJ2-7, is DTGVSQNPRHKITKRGQNVTFRCDPISEHNRLYWYRQTLGQGPEFLTYFQNEAQLEKSRLLSDRFSAERPKGSFSTLEIQRTEQGDSAMYLCASSPGFSYEQYFGPGTRLTVT.

The gene calls are TRBV5-1 and TRBJ2-3; a possible D gene is TRBD1 (5 bases). The CDR3 has 14 residues. V shed 0 bases and J shed 6 bases, with 11 bases lying between them. CDR1 SGHRS and CDR2 YFSETQ come from the germline V gene. The CDR3 bases are TGCGCCAGCAGCTTGGGGGTTAGGGGCGATACGCAGTATTTT. Its protein is CASSLGVRGDTQYF. The full variable domain, in which reference TRBV5-1 and TRBJ2-3 provide the parts outside the CDR3, is KAGVTQTPRYLIKTRGQQVTLSCSPISGHRSVSWYQQTPGQGLQFLFEYFSETQRNKGNFPGRFSGRQFSNSRSEMNVSTLELGDSALYLCASSLGVRGDTQYFGPGTRLTVL.

The chain uses TRBV7-9 and TRBJ2-1; 8 bases are a match to TRBD2. J lost 2 bases, V lost 0 bases, and 0 bases had no gene match. This CDR3 spans 15 amino acids. Germline CDR1 SEHNR, CDR2 FQNEAQ (reference sequence). The CDR3 is CASSLAGLAYNEQFF. CDR3 nucleotide sequence: TGTGCCAGCAGCTTAGCGGGACTAGCCTACAATGAGCAGTTCTTC.

The V and J genes are TRBV15 and TRBJ2-1; 10 bases line up with TRBD1. J lost 10 bases, V lost 0 bases, and 15 bases had no gene match. Germline CDR1 reads LNHNV; CDR2 reads YYDKDF (reference sequence). This CDR3 is 18 amino acids long. CDR3 nucleotide sequence: TGTGCCACCAGCAGAGAAGCCGGGACAGGGGTTGGCTACAGCGAGCAGTTCTTC. As protein: CATSREAGTGVGYSEQFF.

The chain carries TRBV7-2 and TRBJ2-4, with D perhaps matching TRBD2 (5 bases). The germline V gene has CDR1 SGHTA and CDR2 FQGNSA. Trimming stripped 2 bases from V and 1 base from J, with 18 bases between. The CDR3 contains 18 residues. For the CDR3, the DNA is TGTGCCAGCAGCTTAAGAGCTGCAGCTCCGGGGGCCAAAAACATTCAGTACTTC. This codes for CASSLRAAAPGAKNIQYF.

This clone was picked up many times. The chain is built from TRBV9 and TRBJ2-7; tentatively, D is TRBD1 (5 bases). CDR1 SGDLS and CDR2 YYNGEE come from the germline V gene. Trimming took off 0 bases at V and 3 bases at J, with 10 bases between the two ends. The CDR3 runs 14 residues. CDR3 sequence (DNA): TGTGCCAGCAGCGTAGGTTCAGGGAACTACGAGCAGTACTTC. Amino acids: CASSVGSGNYEQYF. The entire variable domain, with the rest obtained from reference TRBV9 and TRBJ2-7, is as follows: DSGVTQTPKHLITATGQRVTLRCSPRSGDLSVYWYQQSLDQGLQFLIQYYNGEERAKGNILERFSAQQFPDLHSELNLSSLELGDSALYFCASSVGSGNYEQYFGPGTRLTVT.

This chain links TRBV3-1 (or the pseudogene TRBV3-2) with TRBJ2-1; 14 nucleotides align to TRBD2. Unmatched junction bases numbered 9, after V lost 4 bases and J lost 7 bases. The CDR3 totals 17 residues. Germline loops: CDR1 LGHDT, CDR2 YNNKEL (reference sequence). The CDR3 coding sequence is TGTGCCAGCAGCCTTCACACCGGACTAGCGGGAGGTAATGAGCAGTTCTTC. Translated, it gives CASSLHTGLAGGNEQFF.

CDR3 protein: CASIGAGYGYTF. For the CDR3, the DNA is TGTGCCAGCATTGGGGCCGGCTATGGCTACACCTTC. The rearrangement uses TRBV6-5 and TRBJ1-2; possible D gene TRBD1, 5 bases. CDR1 and CDR2 (germline): MNHEY, SVGAGI. Trimming took off 7 bases at V and 4 bases at J, with 10 bases between the two ends. The CDR3 consists of 12 residues.

The gene calls are TRBV30 and TRBJ1-6; D not resolved. The V gene lost 3 bases and the J gene lost 1 base, with 7 bases spanning the gap. The germline V gene has CDR1 GTSNPN and CDR2 SVGIG (reference sequence). The CDR3 spans 14 residues. CDR3 amino acids: CAWRRVSYNSPLHF. Written as DNA, the CDR3 is TGTGCCTGGAGGAGAGTATCCTATAATTCACCCCTCCACTTT.

This clone showed up just once. V usage is TRBV10-3 and J usage is TRBJ1-2, with D possibly TRBD1 on 5 matching bases. V gave up 2 bases and J gave up 0 bases, with 10 bases separating them. The CDR3 sequence is 15 residues long. Germline V gene lookup returns CDR1 ENHRY and CDR2 SYGVKD. CDR3: CAISEPTATNYGYTF. Written as DNA, the CDR3 is TGTGCCATCAGTGAGCCGACAGCAACTAACTATGGCTACACCTTC.

The rearrangement joins TRBV27 to TRBJ2-5; D is perhaps TRBD2 (6 bases). V gave up 3 bases and J gave up 0 bases, with 14 bases separating them. The CDR3 length is 16 residues. Germline CDR1 reads MNHEY; CDR2 reads SMNVEV (reference sequence). CDR3 in DNA: TGTGCCAGCAGTTTGGGGGGAGGCATGTACCAAGAGACCCAGTACTTC. Translating gives CASSLGGGMYQETQYF.

The gene calls are TRBV6-2 or TRBV6-3 and TRBJ1-5; the D gene is possibly TRBD1 (6 bases). Germline CDR1 and CDR2: MNHEY and SVGEGT. The CDR3 contains 14 residues. Trimming removed 5 bases at V and 7 bases at J, with 15 bases between. CDR3: CASSPRGTGQPQHF. The CDR3 DNA sequence: TGTGCCAGCAGTCCGAGGGGGACGGGCCAGCCCCAGCATTTT.

V usage is TRBV14 and J usage is TRBJ1-2, with TRBD1 matching over 7 bases. Germline lookup yields CDR1 SGHDN and CDR2 FVKESK. The CDR3 spans 15 residues. J gave up 1 base and V 1 base, and 3 bases lay outside the gene matches. Here the CDR3 DNA reads TGTGCCAGCAGCCAAGTAACAGGGGTTAACTATGGCTACACCTTC. Residues: CASSQVTGVNYGYTF. Full variable domain (missing parts from reference TRBV14 and TRBJ1-2): EAGVTQFPSHSVIEKGQTVTLRCDPISGHDNLYWYRRVMGKEIKFLLHFVKESKQDESGMPNNRFLAERTGGTYSTLKVQPAELEDSGVYFCASSQVTGVNYGYTFGSGTRLTVV.

The rearrangement links TRBV4-1 to TRBJ1-4; no clear D. Trimming took off 3 bases at V and 0 bases at J, with 11 bases between the two ends. The CDR3 covers 16 residues. Germline CDR1 reads MGHRA; CDR2 reads YSYEKL. The CDR3 DNA is TGCGCCAGCAGCCAGCTGGGCAGTGCAACTAATGAAAAACTGTTTTTT. Protein: CASSQLGSATNEKLFF.

The V and J genes are TRBV25-1 and TRBJ2-3; 7 bases match TRBD1. V gave up 4 bases and J gave up 15 bases; unmatched junction bases: 10. Germline CDR1 reads MGHDK; CDR2 reads SYGVNS. The CDR3 length is 12 residues. As DNA, the CDR3 is TGTGCCAGCAGTGCCTCCGGGACAGTGCTCTATTTT. Encoded protein: CASSASGTVLYF.

The chain combines TRBV7-9 with TRBJ1-2; 7 bases agree with TRBD1. V was pared by 5 bases and J by 5 bases, with 11 bases of the junction left unmatched. The CDR3 totals 15 residues. Looked up from germline, CDR1 is SEHNR and CDR2 is FQNEAQ (reference sequence). The CDR3 DNA is TGTGCCAGCAGCGAACACCTCCGGGACAGTTATGGCTACACCTTC. Its translation: CASSEHLRDSYGYTF.

This clone was detected only once. The chain employs TRBV9 and TRBJ1-6; D is possibly TRBD1 (6 bases). The CDR3 covers 15 residues. V shed 7 bases and J shed 7 bases, with 18 bases lying between them. CDR1 is SGDLS and CDR2 is YYNGEE in the germline V gene. As DNA, the CDR3 is TGTGCCAGCGGGCGGTACAGGGTTGAGAATTCACCCCTCCACTTT. Its translation: CASGRYRVENSPLHF.

This clone was found once. This chain uses TRBV6-5 with TRBJ2-1; 7 nucleotides line up with TRBD2. The CDR3 runs to 13 residues. V lost 5 bases to trimming and J lost 5 bases; unmatched junction nucleotides: 3. The germline V gene has CDR1 MNHEY and CDR2 SVGAGI. The CDR3 region has the DNA TGTGCCAGCAGTAGGGGAGGGAACAATGAGCAGTTCTTC. Translated, it gives CASSRGGNNEQFF.

Here the CDR3 DNA reads TGCGCCAGCAGCTTGCCGACAGGGAGAGATACGCAGTATTTT. This gives the protein CASSLPTGRDTQYF. V usage is TRBV5-1 and J usage is TRBJ2-3; 7 bases match TRBD1. V was clipped by 1 base and J by 5 bases; unmatched bases: 4. The CDR3 covers 14 residues. Per germline, CDR1 SGHRS and CDR2 YFSETQ.